One sample yielded the 30 T cell receptor beta chains listed below, sequenced in a study of post-analysis software for immune sequencing data (dated by TCRdb to about 2015). Findings and caveats that apply to the study as a whole: Roughly 5 TRBV segments, including TRBV5-6, TRBV5-1 and TRBV20-1, were significantly more frequent in patients than controls.

Libraries came from PCR. For sequencing, an Illumina HiSeq 2500 was employed. Unique molecular identifiers were incorporated into TCR beta cDNA libraries to reduce PCR and sequencing biases. TCRdb cleaned the public reads at Q25 with fastp, built clones with MiXCR and kept in-frame beta chains. Records with the same CDR3 protein are collapsed into one entry carrying the most frequent genes and DNA. Here the sample has roughly 800,000 distinct CDR3 sequences; roughly 30% occur a single time. The top ten clones comprise roughly 0.53% of the sample. Antigens for these TCRs are unknown. Sequenced sample: blood. These receptors all come from a girl aged 5-17 years with multiple sclerosis.

The chain employs TRBV6-2 or TRBV6-3 and TRBJ2-1; TRBD2 matches at 11 bases. Trimming at V came to 1 base and at J to 8 bases, leaving 7 bases not matched to a gene. Germline values: CDR1 MNHEY, CDR2 SVGEGT. The CDR3 is made up of 16 amino acids. CDR3 sequence reads: CASSYWGSGGADEQFF. As DNA, the CDR3 is TGTGCCAGCAGTTACTGGGGTAGCGGGGGGGCCGATGAGCAGTTCTTC.

This clonotype occurred a few times. The chain couples TRBV5-5 to TRBJ2-1; D possibly matches TRBD1 or TRBD2 (5 bases each). CDR3 length: 15 residues. Germline V gene lookup returns CDR1 SGHKS and CDR2 YYEKEE (reference sequence). V lost 0 bases, J lost 7 bases, and 14 bases lay in between. CDR3 residues: CASSLAQGDINEQFF. The CDR3 DNA reads as TGTGCCAGCAGCTTGGCGCAGGGAGATATAAATGAGCAGTTCTTC.

The V call is TRBV27, the J call TRBJ1-2; D is perhaps TRBD1 (5 bases). This CDR3 has 14 amino acids. The V gene's germline CDR1 is MNHEY and CDR2 SMNVEV (reference sequence). V lost 5 bases and J 5 bases, leaving 15 bases between the germline ends. CDR3 sequence reads: CASSPSTARYGYTF. CDR3 DNA sequence: TGTGCCAGCAGTCCCTCGACAGCCAGGTATGGCTACACCTTC.

There are a few counts of this clonotype. This chain connects TRBV28 to TRBJ1-1; D remains ambiguous. CDR1 and CDR2 (germline): MDHEN, SYDVKM. CDR3 size: 13 residues. Trimming pared 7 bases from V and 1 base from J, leaving 10 bases between. The CDR3 DNA reads as TGTGCCAGCACCTCCTACGGGAACACTGAAGCTTTCTTT. As protein: CASTSYGNTEAFF.

The sample holds a few counts of this clonotype. V gene TRBV7-6 combines with J gene TRBJ2-1, with D unclear. The ends were cut back, 2 bases at V and 0 bases at J, with 14 bases in the middle. This CDR3 spans 17 amino acids. Germline V gene lookup returns CDR1 SGHVS and CDR2 FNYEAQ. CDR3 DNA sequence: TGTGCCAGCAGCTTATACGTTTTGGGGAACTCCTACAATGAGCAGTTCTTC. Amino acid sequence: CASSLYVLGNSYNEQFF.

V gene TRBV11-2 combines with J gene TRBJ2-1; D is possibly TRBD1 (6 bases). Looked up from germline, CDR1 is SGHAT and CDR2 is FQNNGV. Trimming took 5 bases from V and 15 from J, leaving 20 bases between them. This CDR3 is built from 13 residues. CDR3 sequence (DNA): TGTGCCAGCAGCCTACAGCTGGGGCAGGGGTGGTTCTTC. It yields the protein CASSLQLGQGWFF. Full variable domain (remainder filled in from reference TRBV11-2 and TRBJ2-1): EAGVAQSPRYKIIEKRQSVAFWCNPISGHATLYWYQQILGQGPKLLIQFQNNGVVDDSQLPKDRFSAERLKGVDSTLKIQPAKLEDSAVYLCASSLQLGQGWFFGPGTRLTVL.

V and J are TRBV11-2 and TRBJ1-1; D gene uncertain. The CDR3 length is 13 residues. Germline V gene data show CDR1 as SGHAT and CDR2 as FQNNGV. The ends were cut back, 1 base at V and 5 bases at J, with 8 bases in the middle. The CDR3 sequence: CASSLAAWTEAFF. DNA of the CDR3: TGTGCCAGCAGCTTAGCCGCTTGGACTGAAGCTTTCTTT.

This clonotype turned up a few times. This chain links TRBV7-2 with TRBJ2-3, with 8 positions matching TRBD1. CDR3 length: 16 amino acids. The V gene end was trimmed by 2 bases and the J gene end by 1 base; junction bases not matched to a gene: 5. Germline lookup yields CDR1 SGHTA and CDR2 FQGNSA. The CDR3 DNA reads as TGTGCCAGCAGCTTAAGGCAGGGACAGGGCACAGATACGCAGTATTTT. Translated: CASSLRQGQGTDTQYF. The full variable domain, its missing parts supplied by reference TRBV7-2 and TRBJ2-3, is GAGVSQSPSNKVTEKGKDVELRCDPISGHTALYWYRQSLGQGLEFLIYFQGNSAPDKSGLPSDRFSAERTGGSVSTLTIQRTQQEDSAVYLCASSLRQGQGTDTQYFGPGTRLTVL.

This clonotype was observed a few times. The chain recombines TRBV7-9 with TRBJ2-5; maybe TRBD2 (5 bases). Trimming cost V 0 bases and J 3 bases, with 11 bases left between them. Germline CDR1 reads SEHNR; CDR2 reads FQNEAQ (reference sequence). CDR3 size: 15 residues. In DNA form, the CDR3 reads TGTGCCAGCAGCTTAGCGCGGGCAGGCAAAGAGACCCAGTACTTC. Its translation: CASSLARAGKETQYF.

The chain links TRBV18 to TRBJ2-7; 9 bases align to TRBD1. V was clipped by 3 bases and J by 6 bases; unmatched bases: 3. The V gene's germline CDR1 is KGHSH and CDR2 LQKENI. This CDR3 is built from 13 residues. The CDR3 DNA follows: TGTGCCAGCTCACCGGGACAGGGTACCGAGCAGTACTTC. This sequence encodes CASSPGQGTEQYF. Based on the CDR3 plus reference TRBV18 and TRBJ2-7, the full variable domain is NAGVMQNPRHLVRRRGQEARLRCSPMKGHSHVYWYRQLPEEGLKFMVYLQKENIIDESGMPKERFSAEFPKEGPSILRIQQVVRGDSAAYFCASSPGQGTEQYFGPGTRLTVT.

This clonotype was counted many times. The chain carries TRBV5-1 and TRBJ2-5; the D gene is possibly TRBD2 (6 bases). Germline V gives CDR1 SGHRS, CDR2 YFSETQ. This CDR3 comprises 15 residues. V lost 4 bases to trimming and J lost 2 bases, with 15 bases between them. The CDR3 is CASSPGLRGQETQYF. In nucleotides, the CDR3 is TGCGCCAGCAGCCCGGGACTTCGGGGGCAAGAGACCCAGTACTTC.

This clonotype was detected only a few times. The chain combines TRBV20-1 with TRBJ2-5; D may match TRBD1 or TRBD2 (5 bases each). The length of the CDR3 is 16 residues. Between the trimmed V and J ends, which lost 7 bases and 5 bases, there was a span of 26 bases. The germline V gene has CDR1 DFQATT and CDR2 SNEGSKA (reference sequence). The CDR3 spells CSVTTPGPRGFETQYF. In DNA form, the CDR3 reads TGCAGTGTCACTACGCCAGGGCCACGGGGTTTTGAGACCCAGTACTTC.

This chain joins TRBV3-1 and TRBJ1-2; weak D call: TRBD1 (5 bases). The germline V and J ends were trimmed by 4 bases and 3 bases, with 12 bases remaining between them. This CDR3 has 14 amino acids. The germline gives CDR1 LGHDT, CDR2 YNNKEL (reference sequence). Here the CDR3 DNA reads TGTGCCAGCAGCCCCAGGGACGGGTACTATGGCTACACCTTC. It is translated as CASSPRDGYYGYTF.

CDR3 nucleotides: TGTGCCAGCAGCTTAAGGGGCGGAATGACAAACAATGAGCAGTTCTTC. It specifies CASSLRGGMTNNEQFF. This sequence joins TRBV11-2 and TRBJ2-1; the D gene is possibly TRBD1 (5 bases). CDR1 and CDR2 from the germline V gene are SGHAT and FQNNGV. V lost 2 bases and J 5 bases, leaving 16 bases between the germline ends. This CDR3 spans 16 amino acids. Combining the CDR3 with reference TRBV11-2 and TRBJ2-1 gives the whole variable domain EAGVAQSPRYKIIEKRQSVAFWCNPISGHATLYWYQQILGQGPKLLIQFQNNGVVDDSQLPKDRFSAERLKGVDSTLKIQPAKLEDSAVYLCASSLRGGMTNNEQFFGPGTRLTVL.

The genes are TRBV15 and TRBJ2-3; TRBD2 is a possible D gene (6 bases). This CDR3 is built from 14 residues. Germline V gene data show CDR1 as LNHNV and CDR2 as YYDKDF (reference sequence). The ends were cut back, 3 bases at V and 6 bases at J, with 13 bases in the middle. The CDR3 sequence: CATSSRGIGDTQYF. As DNA, the CDR3 is TGTGCCACCAGCAGTCGGGGGATAGGGGATACGCAGTATTTT.

This clonotype was seen a handful of times. This rearrangement joins TRBV27 to TRBJ1-2; no firm D call. This CDR3 has 9 amino acids. In germline, CDR1 is MNHEY, CDR2 SMNVEV (reference sequence). In DNA form, the CDR3 reads TGTCATAAAAGAAATGGCTACACCTTC. As protein: CHKRNGYTF.

This clonotype was picked up a small number of times. The chain has TRBV7-9 and TRBJ2-1; no firm D call. From germline, CDR1 is SEHNR and CDR2 FQNEAQ (reference sequence). V lost 3 bases and J lost 8, with 14 bases in between. The CDR3 runs 14 residues. This CDR3 reads CASSFPGLADEQFF. The CDR3 DNA reads as TGTGCCAGCAGCTTCCCGGGCCTCGCCGATGAGCAGTTCTTC.

This chain joins TRBV7-9 and TRBJ2-3; D is unclear. This CDR3 contains 14 residues. Germline CDR1 reads SEHNR; CDR2 reads FQNEAQ (reference sequence). V gave up 2 bases and J gave up 4 bases, with 10 bases separating them. Here the CDR3 reads CASSLKVGPDTQYF. Here the CDR3 DNA reads TGTGCCAGCAGCTTAAAGGTGGGCCCAGATACGCAGTATTTT.

This clonotype was seen many times. This chain connects TRBV10-3 to TRBJ2-7; TRBD2 matches at 7 bases. Trimming at V came to 11 bases and at J to 5 bases, leaving 15 bases not matched to a gene. Germline V gives CDR1 ENHRY, CDR2 SYGVKD. The CDR3 is made up of 14 amino acids. CDR3 in amino acids: CASNRLAGEDEQYF. CDR3 DNA sequence: TGTGCCTCCAATCGCCTCGCGGGAGAGGACGAGCAGTACTTC.

This clonotype has more than one count but fewer than ten. This chain links TRBV28 with TRBJ2-3; D is perhaps TRBD2 (5 bases). V lost 4 bases and J 5 bases, leaving 19 bases between the germline ends. There are 16 residues in the CDR3. In germline, CDR1 is MDHEN, CDR2 SYDVKM. The CDR3 nucleotides are TGTGCCAGCAGTTCAGGAAGGCCAGCGGACGAAGATACGCAGTATTTT. Translated: CASSSGRPADEDTQYF. Based on the CDR3 plus reference TRBV28 and TRBJ2-3, the full variable domain is DVKVTQSSRYLVKRTGEKVFLECVQDMDHENMFWYRQDPGLGLRLIYFSYDVKMKEKGDIPEGYSVSREKKERFSLILESASTNQTSMYLCASSSGRPADEDTQYFGPGTRLTVL.

The chain carries TRBV5-1 and TRBJ2-1; TRBD2 is a possible D gene (6 bases). The CDR3 has 15 amino acids. The germline gives CDR1 SGHRS, CDR2 YFSETQ. V gave up 2 bases and J gave up 9 bases, with 18 bases separating them. The CDR3 DNA reads as TGCGCCAGCAGCTTCGGGGGTGATAGACTGGGTGAGCAGTTCTTC. It translates to CASSFGGDRLGEQFF.

The J gene is TRBJ2-5, the V gene TRBV20-1, with D maybe TRBD1 (6 bases). Germline V lookup: CDR1 DFQATT, CDR2 SNEGSKA (reference sequence). The CDR3 length is 16 residues. V was clipped by 1 base and J by 5 bases, with 20 bases between them. The DNA for the CDR3 is TGCAGTGCTAGAGTCCTTATGGGACAACACAGGGAGACCCAGTACTTC. It translates to CSARVLMGQHRETQYF.

This clonotype was recorded a few times. This sequence joins TRBV20-1 and TRBJ2-5; TRBD1 aligns across 9 bases. V lost 5 bases and J lost 5; bases outside the gene matches: 9. The CDR3 is 14 residues long. Germline V gene data show CDR1 as DFQATT and CDR2 as SNEGSKA (reference sequence). In nucleotides, the CDR3 is TGCAGTGCTTACCGACAGGGGGTACGGGAGACCCAGTACTTC. Its protein is CSAYRQGVRETQYF.

The chain links TRBV4-1 to TRBJ1-1, with D tentatively TRBD1 (6 bases). CDR3 length: 15 residues. Germline V gives CDR1 MGHRA, CDR2 YSYEKL. Trimming took off 4 bases at V and 4 bases at J, with 16 bases between the two ends. The CDR3 DNA is TGCGCCAGCAGCCGGGGACATTCGAGCAGCACTGAAGCTTTCTTT. As protein: CASSRGHSSSTEAFF.

This clonotype was seen a few times. The chain combines TRBV20-1 with TRBJ2-1, with unresolved D. The germline V and J ends were trimmed by 3 bases and 10 bases, with 10 bases remaining between them. Germline assignment: CDR1 DFQATT and CDR2 SNEGSKA (reference sequence). This CDR3 comprises 11 residues. Here the CDR3 DNA reads TGCAGTGCTAGGGAATATGGAGAGCAGTTCTTC. It yields the protein CSAREYGEQFF.

This clonotype was seen a handful of times. The chain has TRBV24-1 and TRBJ2-3; TRBD2 aligns across 10 bases. V shed 4 bases and J 4 bases; nucleotides not matched to a gene: 4. CDR3 length equals 15 residues. In germline, CDR1 is KGHDR, CDR2 SFDVKD. In nucleotides, the CDR3 is TGTGCCACCAGTGAGTCTAGCGGGAGACCAGATACGCAGTATTTT. Amino acids: CATSESSGRPDTQYF.

The chain uses TRBV7-9 and TRBJ2-5, with a weak D call TRBD2 (5 bases). Germline CDR1 reads SEHNR; CDR2 reads FQNEAQ (reference sequence). The CDR3 spans 14 residues. Trimming pared 5 bases from V and 3 bases from J, leaving 13 bases between. DNA for the CDR3: TGTGCCAGCAGCCTACTAGACACAGAAGAGACCCAGTACTTC. Translated, it gives CASSLLDTEETQYF.

This clonotype occurred a few times. Sequence at one end of the junction differs from germline and may be a read error. The chain links TRBV4-1 to TRBJ2-1; 16 bases map to TRBD2. CDR3 length: 17 residues. Per germline, CDR1 MGHRA and CDR2 YSYEKL. The CDR3 reads CASSQGLAGGFYSEQFF. The CDR3, as DNA: TGCGCCAGCAGCCAGGGACTAGCGGGAGGGTTTTACAGTGAGCAGTTCTTC.

This clonotype came up many times. V gene TRBV4-1 combines with J gene TRBJ2-7; unclear D gene. Germline V CDR1 and CDR2: MGHRA, YSYEKL. The CDR3 contains 14 residues. Trimming stripped 1 base from V and 3 bases from J, with 10 bases between. CDR3 in amino acids: CASSQAAGFYEQYF. In DNA, the CDR3 is TGCGCCAGCAGCCAAGCGGCCGGATTCTACGAGCAGTACTTC.

The chain employs TRBV6-5 and TRBJ1-5, with a weak D call TRBD1 (5 bases). The CDR3 extends over 13 amino acids. Trimming removed 2 bases at V and 5 bases at J, with 7 bases between. The germline V gene has CDR1 MNHEY and CDR2 SVGAGI. The CDR3 is CASSYDSYQPQHF. CDR3 nucleotides: TGTGCCAGCAGTTACGACAGCTATCAGCCCCAGCATTTT.